This T cell receptor (beta chain) was recovered during a study of blood T cell repertoires in COVID-19. Across the whole study: Donors in the United States, Italy and Spain gave samples during acute or convalescent COVID-19. Sources were T cells, B-cell-depleted T cells, or PBMCs; the material itself was cDNA or gDNA.

Between the trimmed V and J ends, which lost 2 bases and 4 bases, there was a span of 11 bases. Germline assignment: CDR1 SNHLY and CDR2 FYNNEI. This CDR3 has 14 residues. Under the authors' procedure: Nucleated cell number was recorded as an estimate derived from reference gene primer amplification. The table came from immunoSEQ multiplex PCR; TCRdb's copy has only in-frame clones and leaves some out. The V and J calls and clone size come from that table; D and trimming were worked out from the DNA. This sample has around 400,000 clones, with approximately 88% found just once. The chain uses TRBV2 and TRBJ1-2, with D maybe TRBD1 (6 bases). Material: peripheral blood. This clonotype was obtained from a man aged 35-49 years with acute or convalescent COVID-19. CDR3 DNA: TGTGCCAGCAGTGAACGAGGGACAATCTATGGCTACACCTTC. This codes for CASSERGTIYGYTF.